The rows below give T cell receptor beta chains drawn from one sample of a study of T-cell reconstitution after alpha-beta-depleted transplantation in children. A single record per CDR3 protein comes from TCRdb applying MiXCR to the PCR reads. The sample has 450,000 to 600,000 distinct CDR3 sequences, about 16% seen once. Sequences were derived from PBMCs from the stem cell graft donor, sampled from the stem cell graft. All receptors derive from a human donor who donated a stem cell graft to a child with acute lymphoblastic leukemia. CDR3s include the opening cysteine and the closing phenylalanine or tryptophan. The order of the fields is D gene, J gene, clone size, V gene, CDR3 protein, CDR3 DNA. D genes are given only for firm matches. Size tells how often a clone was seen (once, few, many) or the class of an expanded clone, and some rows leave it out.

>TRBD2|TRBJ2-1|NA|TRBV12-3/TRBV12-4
CASSLVGGRGNEQFF
TGTGCCAGCAGTTTAGTGGGAGGGCGGGGCAATGAGCAGTTCTTC
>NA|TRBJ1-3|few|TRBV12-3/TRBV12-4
CASSLLGELNTIYF
TGTGCCAGCAGTTTGCTGGGGGAGTTGAACACCATATATTTT
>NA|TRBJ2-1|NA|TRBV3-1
CASSPGVSGDEQFF
TGTGCCAGCAGCCCGGGGGTTTCGGGTGATGAGCAGTTCTTC
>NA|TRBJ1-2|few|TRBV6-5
CASSSGLYTGYTF
TGTGCCAGCAGTTCCGGACTTTATACGGGCTACACCTTC
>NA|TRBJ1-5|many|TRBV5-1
CASSLRGGSNQPQHF
TGTGCCAGCAGCTTAAGGGGGGGGAGCAATCAGCCCCAGCATTTT
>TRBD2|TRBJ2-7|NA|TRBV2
CASSEWTSGSYEQYF
TGTGCCAGCAGTGAATGGACTAGCGGGAGCTACGAGCAGTACTTC
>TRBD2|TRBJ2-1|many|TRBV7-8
CASSPRGGVYNEQFF
TGTGCCAGCAGCCCCCGGGGAGGGGTCTACAATGAGCAGTTCTTC
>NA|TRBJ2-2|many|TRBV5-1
CASSLSGNTGELFF
TGTGCCAGCAGCCTTAGCGGTAACACCGGGGAGCTGTTTTTT
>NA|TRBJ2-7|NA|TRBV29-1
CSVAPGASYEQYF
TGCAGCGTAGCTCCCGGGGCCTCCTACGAGCAGTACTTC
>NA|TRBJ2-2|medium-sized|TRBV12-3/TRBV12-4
CASSFLELHTGELFF
TGTGCCAGCAGTTTCCTGGAGTTGCACACCGGGGAGCTGTTTTTT
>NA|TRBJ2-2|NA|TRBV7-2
CASSPGFPERGGELFF
TGTGCCAGCAGCCCAGGCTTTCCCGAAAGAGGCGGGGAGCTGTTTTTT
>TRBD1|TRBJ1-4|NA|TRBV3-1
CASNLNRGEKLFF
TGTGCCAGCAACCTAAACAGGGGTGAAAAACTGTTTTTT